Presented here are 19 T cell receptor beta chains from one specimen sequenced in a study of blood T cell repertoires in COVID-19. Repertoires were generated with immunoSEQ multiplex PCR, while TCRdb's copy carries only in-frame clones and drops some. This table has 40,000 to 60,000 clones, 70% to 90% appearing once. The sample taken for sequencing was peripheral blood. Receptor source: a human donor in a cohort sampled during active COVID-19.

This clone was detected only once. DNA of the CDR3: TGTGCCAGCAGCTTAGCGCGGTCTAGCGGTACCTACGAGCAGTACTTC. This translates into CASSLARSSGTYEQYF. The chain employs TRBV7-2 and TRBJ2-7, with TRBD2 matching 7 bases. V was pared by 0 bases and J by 2 bases, with 7 bases of the junction left unmatched. The CDR3 loop spans 16 amino acids. Germline V gives CDR1 SGHTA, CDR2 FQGNSA.

The gene calls are TRBV5-1 and TRBJ2-2, with TRBD1 identical over 8 bases. The germline V gene has CDR1 SGHRS and CDR2 YFSETQ. This CDR3 is built from 16 residues. The V segment lost 4 bases and the J segment 8 bases; nucleotides outside the gene matches: 13. The DNA of the CDR3 is TGCGCCAGCAGCATTGGACAGGGAAAGGCTTCTGGGGAGCTGTTTTTT. This gives the protein CASSIGQGKASGELFF.

This chain joins TRBV7-2 and TRBJ1-6, with no clear D. With 4 bases removed from V and 6 bases from J, the gap between germline ends came to 10 bases. Germline V gene lookup returns CDR1 SGHTA and CDR2 FQGNSA. This CDR3 has 14 residues. The chain's CDR3 is CASSSGNFNSPLHF. CDR3 bases: TGTGCCAGCAGCTCGGGGAACTTTAATTCACCCCTCCACTTT. The whole variable domain, filled in from reference TRBV7-2 and TRBJ1-6, reads GAGVSQSPSNKVTEKGKDVELRCDPISGHTALYWYRQSLGQGLEFLIYFQGNSAPDKSGLPSDRFSAERTGGSVSTLTIQRTQQEDSAVYLCASSSGNFNSPLHFGNGTRLTVT.

The rearrangement joins TRBV5-1 to TRBJ2-1; D gene ambiguous. The CDR3 sequence is 12 residues long. V lost 0 bases, J lost 7 bases, and 5 bases lay in between. Per germline, CDR1 SGHRS and CDR2 YFSETQ. Here the CDR3 reads CASSLGRNEQFF. In DNA, the CDR3 is TGCGCCAGCAGCTTGGGTCGTAATGAGCAGTTCTTC.

This clone was seen more than once but under ten times. This rearrangement joins TRBV28 to TRBJ1-5; 10 bases align to TRBD1. Germline assignment: CDR1 MDHEN and CDR2 SYDVKM. Germline trimming cut 6 bases from V and 8 bases from J; bases unmatched to any gene: 10. The CDR3 is 15 amino acids. CDR3 nucleotide sequence: TGTGCCAGCAGAAGGGACAGGGGCCCCTTTGAGCCCCAGCATTTT. Translating gives CASRRDRGPFEPQHF.

The V gene is TRBV5-3, the J gene TRBJ1-5, with a weak D call TRBD1 (6 bases). TRBV5-3 is reported as an ORF; its role is uncertain. The CDR3 extends over 19 amino acids. The V end lost 4 bases, the J end lost 0 bases, and 23 bases lay between the germline ends. The CDR3 loop reads CARSLESGTPVYSNQPQHF. CDR3 nucleotides: TGTGCCAGAAGCCTAGAAAGCGGGACACCTGTTTATAGCAATCAGCCCCAGCATTTT.

This rearrangement joins TRBV12-3 or TRBV12-4 to TRBJ2-3; no definite D call. Trimming shortened V by 6 bases and J by 2 bases, and 6 bases separated the two germline ends. The CDR3 length is 12 residues. The CDR3 here is CASSDTTDTQYF. CDR3 nucleotide sequence: TGTGCCAGCAGCGACACCACAGATACGCAGTATTTT.

The chain joins TRBV19 to TRBJ2-1; TRBD2 aligns across 7 bases. The ends lost 4 bases at V and 6 bases at J; junction bases unmatched: 3. CDR3 size: 13 residues. Germline V gene data show CDR1 as LNHDA and CDR2 as SQIVND (reference sequence). DNA of the CDR3: TGTGCCAGTAGTAGCGGGAGCCTCAATGAGCAGTTCTTC. This sequence encodes CASSSGSLNEQFF. Together with reference TRBV19 and TRBJ2-1, the CDR3 gives the full variable domain: DGGITQSPKYLFRKEGQNVTLSCEQNLNHDAMYWYRQDPGQGLRLIYYSQIVNDFQKGDIAEGYSVSREKKESFPLTVTSAQKNPTAFYLCASSSGSLNEQFFGPGTRLTVL.

The chain joins TRBV5-1 to TRBJ2-7; 7 positions match TRBD2. The CDR3 totals 15 residues. V lost 0 bases, J lost 0 bases, and 3 bases stayed unmatched. CDR1 and CDR2 from the germline V gene are SGHRS and YFSETQ. This chain's CDR3 is CASSLAGRSSYEQYF. CDR3 in DNA: TGCGCCAGCAGCTTGGCCGGGAGGAGCTCCTACGAGCAGTACTTC.

This clone was recorded once. The gene calls are TRBV5-1 and TRBJ2-3, with 8 nucleotides matching TRBD1. The V gene end was trimmed by 6 bases and the J gene end by 3 bases; junction bases not matched to a gene: 18. Germline CDR1 SGHRS, CDR2 YFSETQ. CDR3 length: 18 residues. CDR3 protein: CASTRTWRGQAITDTQYF. CDR3 nucleotides: TGCGCCAGCACCAGAACATGGAGGGGACAGGCGATAACAGATACGCAGTATTTT.

J is TRBJ1-1 and V is TRBV5-6, with a weak D call TRBD1 (5 bases). This CDR3 spans 14 amino acids. Germline V gives CDR1 SGHDT, CDR2 YYEEEE. The germline V and J ends were trimmed by 1 base and 4 bases, with 11 bases remaining between them. DNA of the CDR3: TGTGCCAGCAGCTTGTGGGGCAGGGCCACTGAAGCTTTCTTT. Residues: CASSLWGRATEAFF.

V usage is TRBV28 and J usage is TRBJ1-1; the D gene is possibly TRBD1 (6 bases). V was pared by 6 bases and J by 6 bases, with 14 bases between. CDR3 size: 13 residues. Germline V gene sequence: CDR1 MDHEN, CDR2 SYDVKM. The CDR3 DNA reads TGTGCCAGCAGATTCACAGGGTTTTCTGAAGCTTTCTTT. It codes for CASRFTGFSEAFF.

V is TRBV9 and J is TRBJ1-2; TRBD1 matches 9 bases. The CDR3 length is 16 residues. From germline, CDR1 is SGDLS and CDR2 YYNGEE. V shed 4 bases, J shed 0 bases, and the junction held 7 bases outside the gene matches. CDR3 coding DNA: TGTGCCAGCAGCTTAACCGGACAGGGGTCTAACTATGGCTACACCTTC. It codes for CASSLTGQGSNYGYTF.

This clone is a singleton in its sample. The rearrangement links TRBV6-5 to TRBJ2-7, with 9 bases fitting TRBD1. CDR1 is MNHEY and CDR2 is SVGAGI in the germline V gene. V trimming: 7 bases; J trimming: 4 bases; junction bases outside the gene matches: 8. CDR3 length: 14 residues. CDR3 coding DNA: TGTGCCAGCACTTTACAGGGGGCCGCATACGAGCAGTACTTC. Protein: CASTLQGAAYEQYF.

This clone came up once. The chain is built from TRBV28 and TRBJ2-7; 7 bases are shared with TRBD2. The CDR3 runs to 13 residues. Germline values: CDR1 MDHEN, CDR2 SYDVKM. Losses at the gene ends were 5 bases for V and 3 bases for J; bases not matched to a gene: 4. The chain's CDR3 is CASSVLADYEQYF. DNA of the CDR3: TGTGCCAGCAGTGTCCTAGCGGACTACGAGCAGTACTTC.

The chain is built from TRBV5-1 and TRBJ2-5; 14 bases align to TRBD2. Germline V gives CDR1 SGHRS, CDR2 YFSETQ. V gave up 6 bases and J gave up 6 bases; unmatched junction bases: 7. The CDR3 covers 15 residues. CDR3 protein: CASTGLAGGGKTQYF. In nucleotides, the CDR3 is TGCGCCAGCACAGGACTAGCGGGAGGAGGAAAGACCCAGTACTTC.

The rearrangement joins TRBV5-4 to TRBJ1-2, with D maybe TRBD1 (6 bases). The CDR3 is 15 residues long. V shed 2 bases and J shed 0 bases, with 11 bases lying between them. CDR1 and CDR2 (germline): SGHNT, YYREEE (reference sequence). The CDR3 spells CASSLWTVANYGYTF. In DNA, the CDR3 is TGTGCCAGCAGCTTATGGACAGTAGCTAACTATGGCTACACCTTC.

The chain uses TRBV28 and TRBJ1-2, with 10 bases lining up with TRBD1. The CDR3 spans 14 residues. Trimming at V came to 8 bases and at J to 4 bases, leaving 7 bases not matched to a gene. Germline loops: CDR1 MDHEN, CDR2 SYDVKM. CDR3 loop: CASHGTGASYGYTF. In nucleotides, the CDR3 is TGTGCCAGCCACGGGACAGGGGCCTCCTATGGCTACACCTTC.

CDR3 sequence reads: CASRSGTSGKETQYF. In DNA form, the CDR3 reads TGTGCCAGCAGGTCCGGGACTAGCGGAAAAGAGACCCAGTACTTC. The genes are TRBV7-6 and TRBJ2-5, with TRBD2 matching 11 bases. The CDR3 is 15 residues long. Germline V gene data show CDR1 as SGHVS and CDR2 as FNYEAQ. J gave up 3 bases and V 6 bases, and 6 bases lay outside the gene matches.